Reported below is one T cell receptor (beta chain). The authors built TCR beta libraries using iRepertoire HTBI primers and Arm-PCR of CDR3 regions. Via MiXCR, TCRdb re-called the multiplex PCR reads, giving one row per CDR3 protein. In the table there are about 420,000 distinct CDR3 sequences, roughly 15% of which are singletons. Regarding time point: newly diagnosed GD, antithyroid drugs for less than 3 months. PBMC-extracted RNA yielded the TCR library. This sample was included in a study of regulatory T cells in long-lasting Graves disease. This CDR3 is built from 18 residues. CDR1 and CDR2 (germline): SGHDN, FVKESK. The V end was cut by 1 base, the J end by 2 bases, with 21 bases between. These data also formed part of another study, on T cells in Graves' hyperthyroidism and ophthalmopathy. That paper adds: Uncontrolled infection, other autoimmune disease, pregnancy or lactation barred patients from enrollment. Carried out on the TCR CDR3, a first-round RT-PCR used the HTBI primer set. The authors' 13 V-J model separated ophthalmopathy from stable hyperthyroidism. In validation, the model predicted ophthalmopathy. These predictions came a median roughly 6.5 months before onset.

The source of this sequence is a woman under 30 with Graves disease. The chain carries TRBV14 and TRBJ2-7; D uncertain. This material consisted of peripheral blood mononuclear cells (PBMCs), taken at new diagnosis, from a patient treated with antithyroid drugs. CDR3 loop: CASSQAVTEVFFTYEQYF. The CDR3 nucleotides are TGTGCCAGCAGCCAAGCCGTGACTGAGGTTTTCTTTACCTACGAGCAGTACTTC.